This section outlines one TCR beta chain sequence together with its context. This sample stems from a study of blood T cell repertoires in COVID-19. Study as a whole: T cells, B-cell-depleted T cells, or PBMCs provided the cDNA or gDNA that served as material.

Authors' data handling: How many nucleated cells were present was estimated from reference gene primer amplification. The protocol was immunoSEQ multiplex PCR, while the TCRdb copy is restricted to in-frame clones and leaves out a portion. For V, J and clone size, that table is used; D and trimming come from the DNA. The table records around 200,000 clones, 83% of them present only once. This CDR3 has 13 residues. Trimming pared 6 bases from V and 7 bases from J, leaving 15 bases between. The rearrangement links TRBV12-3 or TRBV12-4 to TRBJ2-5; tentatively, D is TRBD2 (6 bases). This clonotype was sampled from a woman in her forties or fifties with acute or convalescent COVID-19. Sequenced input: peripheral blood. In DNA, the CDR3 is TGTGCCAGCAGCCCGGGAGAGATTGGGACCCAGTACTTC. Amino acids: CASSPGEIGTQYF.